These 17 T cell receptor beta chains came from one sample sequenced in a study of blood T cell repertoires in COVID-19. The data were produced by immunoSEQ multiplex PCR, yet TCRdb's version contains in-frame clones alone and is incomplete. The repertoire holds fewer than 350,000 clones, around nine tenths seen once, with about 6.1% in the top ten. Sequencing used PBMCs or T cells enriched from blood (not recorded which). The source is a woman aged 40-49 years who had recovered from COVID-19.

The chain uses TRBV25-1 and TRBJ2-1, with 10 bases fitting TRBD2. Germline values: CDR1 MGHDK, CDR2 SYGVNS. There are 15 residues in the CDR3. Unmatched junction bases numbered 5, after V lost 3 bases and J lost 6 bases. CDR3 region: CASSDSLAGANEQFF. The CDR3 coding sequence is TGTGCCAGCAGTGATTCCCTAGCGGGAGCCAATGAGCAGTTCTTC.

The chain carries TRBV2 and TRBJ1-4, with D maybe TRBD1 (6 bases). This CDR3 region has 16 residues. Germline V CDR1 and CDR2: SNHLY, FYNNEI. Trimming removed 5 bases at V and 0 bases at J, with 13 bases between. CDR3 DNA: TGTGCCAGCAGTTTGGACAGCCTTGCAACTAATGAAAAACTGTTTTTT. As protein: CASSLDSLATNEKLFF. Looking up the rest from reference TRBV2 and TRBJ1-4 gives the full variable domain: EPEVTQTPSHQVTQMGQEVILRCVPISNHLYFYWYRQILGQKVEFLVSFYNNEISEKSEIFDDQFSVERPDGSNFTLKIRSTKLEDSAMYFCASSLDSLATNEKLFFGSGTQLSVL.

The chain joins TRBV7-2 to TRBJ2-1; 10 nucleotides agree with TRBD2. The V and J ends lost 4 bases and 5 bases, in that order; junction bases with no gene match: 11. This CDR3 has 17 residues. Germline CDR1 and CDR2: SGHTA and FQGNSA. The CDR3 sequence is CASSSPAGGPTDNEQFF. CDR3 DNA: TGTGCCAGCAGCTCCCCAGCGGGAGGGCCTACTGACAATGAGCAGTTCTTC.

This clone has only a few counts. The V and J genes are TRBV29-1 and TRBJ2-4, with D possibly matching TRBD1 (5 bases). Between the trimmed V and J ends, which lost 6 bases and 7 bases, there was a span of 19 bases. The CDR3 extends over 14 amino acids. Germline CDR1 SQVTM, CDR2 ANQGSEA. The CDR3 DNA reads TGCAGCGTGATGGACACGAGAGGTCACAACATTCAGTACTTC. It encodes CSVMDTRGHNIQYF.

The rearrangement joins TRBV9 to TRBJ2-3; tentatively, D is TRBD1 (6 bases). CDR3 size: 16 residues. Germline values: CDR1 SGDLS, CDR2 YYNGEE. The V end was cut by 0 bases, the J end by 3 bases, with 14 bases between. This CDR3 reads CASSVEGQGITDTQYF. Here the CDR3 DNA reads TGTGCCAGCAGCGTAGAAGGCCAGGGGATTACAGATACGCAGTATTTT.

The chain uses TRBV5-4 and TRBJ1-2; D is ambiguous. The CDR3 is 12 residues long. In germline, CDR1 is SGHNT, CDR2 YYREEE (reference sequence). Between the trimmed V and J ends, which lost 7 bases and 2 bases, there was a span of 9 bases. In DNA form, the CDR3 reads TGTGCCAGCCGTGGGGAGAACTATGGCTACACCTTC. Protein sequence: CASRGENYGYTF.

J is TRBJ1-2 and V is TRBV2; 11 nucleotides match TRBD1. The V gene's germline CDR1 is SNHLY and CDR2 FYNNEI. The V gene end was trimmed by 10 bases and the J gene end by 2 bases; junction bases not matched to a gene: 6. CDR3 size: 14 residues. CDR3 loop: CATQRDRGNYGYTF. CDR3 DNA sequence: TGTGCCACCCAGCGGGACAGGGGGAACTATGGCTACACCTTC.

The V gene is TRBV28, the J gene TRBJ1-2; 10 nucleotides agree with TRBD1. The CDR3 runs 14 residues. J was trimmed by 4 bases and V by 6 bases; bases with no gene match: 5. CDR1 and CDR2 from the germline V gene are MDHEN and SYDVKM. CDR3 coding DNA: TGTGCCAGCAGCCAAGGGACAGGGGCCTATGGCTACACCTTC. Residues: CASSQGTGAYGYTF.

The chain recombines TRBV6-2 or TRBV6-3 with TRBJ2-7; D is unresolved. The CDR3 consists of 14 residues. V dropped 6 bases and J dropped 4 bases, with 16 bases sitting between them. Germline V gives CDR1 MNHEY, CDR2 SVGEGT. Written as DNA, the CDR3 is TGTGCCAGCAGCAGGAGCGAGCTGTCTTACGAGCAGTACTTC. Its protein is CASSRSELSYEQYF.

This chain connects TRBV5-1 to TRBJ2-2; weak D call: TRBD1 (7 bases). Germline CDR1 reads SGHRS; CDR2 reads YFSETQ. This CDR3 has 15 residues. Trimming shortened V by 1 base and J by 4 bases, and 11 bases separated the two germline ends. The DNA of the CDR3 is TGCGCCAGCAGCTTGATGCAGGGGGGCACCGGGGAGCTGTTTTTT. It codes for CASSLMQGGTGELFF.

This chain uses TRBV30 with TRBJ2-4, with D uncertain. V lost 0 bases, J lost 6 bases, and 9 bases lay in between. Germline CDR1 is GTSNPN and CDR2 is SVGIG (reference sequence). CDR3 size: 13 residues. CDR3: CAWSVRVANIQYF. The CDR3 DNA reads as TGTGCCTGGAGTGTACGGGTGGCAAACATTCAGTACTTC.

This rearrangement joins TRBV7-3 to TRBJ2-2, with D hard to call. Trimming took 5 bases from V and 8 from J, leaving 12 bases between them. CDR3 length: 13 residues. Germline CDR1 reads SGHTA; CDR2 reads FQGTGA. The DNA of the CDR3 is TGTGCCAGCAGCCCTCTGAGTGTGGGGGAGCTGTTTTTT. Amino acid sequence: CASSPLSVGELFF.

This sequence joins TRBV7-3 and TRBJ2-7; 7 nucleotides agree with TRBD1. Germline CDR1 reads SGHTA; CDR2 reads FQGTGA. The CDR3 spans 16 residues. V shed 2 bases and J 3 bases; nucleotides not matched to a gene: 10. The CDR3 DNA sequence: TGTGCCAGCAGCTTATACCCGACAGGGAGTAGCTACGAGCAGTACTTC. Its translation is CASSLYPTGSSYEQYF.

This clone was seen once. The chain employs TRBV7-3 and TRBJ2-5; 10 bases are a match to TRBD1. This CDR3 is 15 amino acids long. The germline CDR1 and CDR2 sequences are SGHTA and FQGTGA. Trimming removed 0 bases from V and 5 bases from J; junction bases left unmatched: 3. CDR3 residues: CASSLTTGGGETQYF. DNA of the CDR3: TGTGCCAGCAGCTTAACGACAGGGGGCGGGGAGACCCAGTACTTC.

The V call is TRBV2, the J call TRBJ2-5, with 9 bases lining up with TRBD2. V lost 4 bases, J lost 5 bases, and 8 bases stayed unmatched. This CDR3 has 15 amino acids. Germline assignment: CDR1 SNHLY and CDR2 FYNNEI. CDR3 nucleotides: TGTGCCAGCAGTGGAGGTAGCGGGAGTTCGGAGACCCAGTACTTC. It translates to CASSGGSGSSETQYF. Full variable domain (outside the CDR3, taken from reference TRBV2 and TRBJ2-5): EPEVTQTPSHQVTQMGQEVILRCVPISNHLYFYWYRQILGQKVEFLVSFYNNEISEKSEIFDDQFSVERPDGSNFTLKIRSTKLEDSAMYFCASSGGSGSSETQYFGPGTRLLVL.

This chain uses TRBV28 with TRBJ2-2; TRBD1 matches 8 bases. J lost 7 bases, V lost 2 bases, and 9 bases had no gene match. Germline V gene data show CDR1 as MDHEN and CDR2 as SYDVKM. The CDR3 totals 16 residues. In nucleotides, the CDR3 is TGTGCCAGCAGTTTAAGTGGGGCAGGGGGCTACGGGGAGCTGTTTTTT. Its translation: CASSLSGAGGYGELFF. Full variable domain (missing parts from reference TRBV28 and TRBJ2-2): DVKVTQSSRYLVKRTGEKVFLECVQDMDHENMFWYRQDPGLGLRLIYFSYDVKMKEKGDIPEGYSVSREKKERFSLILESASTNQTSMYLCASSLSGAGGYGELFFGEGSRLTVL.

This clone occurred a few times. This sequence joins TRBV10-1 and TRBJ2-2, with a possible D match to TRBD1 (6 bases). Trimming took 4 bases from V and 5 from J, leaving 11 bases between them. The CDR3 loop spans 14 amino acids. Germline V CDR1 and CDR2: WNHNN, SYGVQD (reference sequence). For the CDR3, the DNA is TGCGCCAGCAGTGCAGGGGTAGGAACCGGGGAGCTGTTTTTT. Its protein is CASSAGVGTGELFF.